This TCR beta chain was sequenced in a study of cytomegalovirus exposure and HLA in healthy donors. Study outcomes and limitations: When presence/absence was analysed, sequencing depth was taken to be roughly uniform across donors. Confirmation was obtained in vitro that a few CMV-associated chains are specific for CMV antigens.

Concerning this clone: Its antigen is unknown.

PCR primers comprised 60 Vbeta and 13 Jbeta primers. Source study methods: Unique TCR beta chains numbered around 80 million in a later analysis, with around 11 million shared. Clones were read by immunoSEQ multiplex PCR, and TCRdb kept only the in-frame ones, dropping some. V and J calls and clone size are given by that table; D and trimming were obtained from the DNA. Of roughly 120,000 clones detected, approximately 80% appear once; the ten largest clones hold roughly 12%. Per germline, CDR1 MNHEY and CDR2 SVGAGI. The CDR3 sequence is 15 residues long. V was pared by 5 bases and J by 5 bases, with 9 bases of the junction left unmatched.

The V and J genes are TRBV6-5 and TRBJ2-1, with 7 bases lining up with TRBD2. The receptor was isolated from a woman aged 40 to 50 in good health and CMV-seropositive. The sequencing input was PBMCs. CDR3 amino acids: CASSRLAEFDNEQFF. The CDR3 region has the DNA TGTGCCAGCAGTCGGCTAGCGGAGTTCGACAATGAGCAGTTCTTC.